This is a list of T cell receptor beta chains from one sample in a study of blood T cell repertoires in COVID-19. Method: immunoSEQ multiplex PCR; TCRdb's copy keeps in-frame clones and lacks some. Of around 140,000 clones in the sample, around 86% were seen once. The sample taken for sequencing was peripheral blood. All receptors come from a man aged 45-65 years with active COVID-19. CDR3s include the opening cysteine and the closing phenylalanine or tryptophan. Rows give clone size only sometimes, using once, few, many, or a class for an expanded clone.

j_gene | abundance | v_gene | CDR3aa
TRBJ2-2 | - | TRBV18 | CASSPRTGAGGLTTGELFF
TRBJ1-2 | - | TRBV18 | CASSPLDRDYGYTF
TRBJ2-2 | - | TRBV27 | CASRLNRQVGHTGELFF
TRBJ1-5 | - | TRBV16 | CASSQTGINQPQHF
TRBJ1-1 | - | TRBV10-3 | CAISNSRGRSTEAFF
TRBJ2-1 | - | TRBV7-2 | CASTLSGGAPQEQFF
TRBJ2-1 | medium-sized | TRBV27 | CASSQLAGGGNEQFF
TRBJ2-2 | - | TRBV11-3 | CASSPSFGGGTGELFF
TRBJ1-1 | - | TRBV5-4 | CASQYRGETEAFF
TRBJ2-3 | - | TRBV3-1/TRBV3-2 | CASSQISADTQYF
TRBJ2-7 | - | TRBV4-1 | CASSLYSQGPYEQYF
TRBJ1-3 | - | TRBV6-1 | CASSELRGSGNTIYF
TRBJ1-2 | - | TRBV19 | CASSGVPDYGYTF
TRBJ1-6 | - | TRBV5-1 | CASSFGQGRGSPLHF
TRBJ1-2 | - | TRBV19 | CATKGLVRTSYGYTF
TRBJ1-2 | - | TRBV3-1/TRBV3-2 | CASSQWQGNYGYTF
TRBJ2-7 | once | TRBV11-2 | CASSRLVYEQYF
TRBJ2-2 | - | TRBV27 | CASRIEQGTGELFF